This T cell receptor (beta chain) originates from a study of T cells in Graves' hyperthyroidism and ophthalmopathy. Germline assignment: CDR1 SEHNR and CDR2 FQNEAQ (reference sequence). V shed 4 bases, J shed 5 bases, and the junction held 5 bases outside the gene matches. This CDR3 spans 13 amino acids. The TCR beta CDR3 regions underwent amplification using RNA transcripts as the source. A first-round RT-PCR of the TCR CDR3 used the HTBI primer set. TCRdb reprocessed the multiplex PCR reads with MiXCR, giving one entry per CDR3 protein. This sample has 800,000 or so distinct CDR3 sequences, with roughly 40% found just once. This clonotype has a handful of counts. The PBMCs were taken from around 10 ml of fresh peripheral blood.

The TCR sequence derives from a man aged 18 to 30 with Graves' hyperthyroidism. The genes are TRBV7-9 and TRBJ2-7; 7 bases line up with TRBD1. The sample comprised blood. Written as DNA, the CDR3 is TGTGCCAGCAGCTGGGCGCAGGGGGACGAGCAGTACTTC. It yields the protein CASSWAQGDEQYF.